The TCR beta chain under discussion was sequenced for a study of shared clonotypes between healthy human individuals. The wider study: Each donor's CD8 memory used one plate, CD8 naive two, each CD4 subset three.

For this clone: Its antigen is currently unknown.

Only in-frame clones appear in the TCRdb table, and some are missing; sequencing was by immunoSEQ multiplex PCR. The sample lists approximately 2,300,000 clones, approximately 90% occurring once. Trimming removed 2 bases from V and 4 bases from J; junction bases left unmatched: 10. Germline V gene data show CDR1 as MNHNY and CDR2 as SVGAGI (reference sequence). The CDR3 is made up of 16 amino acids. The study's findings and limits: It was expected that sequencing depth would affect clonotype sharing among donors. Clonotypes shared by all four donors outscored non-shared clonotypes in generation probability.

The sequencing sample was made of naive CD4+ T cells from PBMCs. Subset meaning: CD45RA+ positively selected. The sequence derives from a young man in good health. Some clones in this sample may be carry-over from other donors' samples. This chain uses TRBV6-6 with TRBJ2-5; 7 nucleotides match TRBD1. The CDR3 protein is CASSYPEGGVRETQYF. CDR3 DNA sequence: TGTGCCAGCAGTTACCCAGAAGGGGGCGTGAGAGAGACCCAGTACTTC.